The rows below give T cell receptor beta chains drawn from one sample of a study of CD8+CD57+ T cells in acquired aplastic anemia. TCRdb reprocessed the reads with MiXCR, giving one entry per CDR3 protein. The sample lists 150,000 to 200,000 distinct CDR3 sequences, roughly 43% occurring once. Material for sequencing was sorted CD4+, CD8+, or CD8+CD57+ T cells (not recorded which) from PBMCs. These receptors all stem from a human donor with aplastic anemia. CDR3s include the opening cysteine and the closing phenylalanine or tryptophan. Each record gives: CDR3 DNA, CDR3 protein, clone size, J gene, D gene, V gene, CDR3 length. A D gene is named only where the DNA matches it firmly. Clone size, where shown, is once, few, many, or a class for clones that have expanded.

CDR3nt: TGTGCCAGCAGCCAAGGGGGATGGGCCAACACCTTC
CDR3aa: CASSQGGWANTF
abundance: NA
j_gene: TRBJ1-2
d_gene: NA
v_gene: TRBV3-1
len: 12

CDR3nt: TGTGCCAGCAGCAAGACCGGGACAGCGAACACTGAAGCTTTCTTT
CDR3aa: CASSKTGTANTEAFF
abundance: NA
j_gene: TRBJ1-1
d_gene: TRBD1
v_gene: TRBV2
len: 15

CDR3nt: TGTGCCAGCAGTGGGGTGGGAAATCAGCCCCAGCATTTT
CDR3aa: CASSGVGNQPQHF
abundance: few
j_gene: TRBJ1-5
d_gene: NA
v_gene: TRBV27
len: 13

CDR3nt: TGTGCCAGCATCCGTGTAGGGAACACTGAAGCTTTCTTT
CDR3aa: CASIRVGNTEAFF
abundance: NA
j_gene: TRBJ1-1
d_gene: NA
v_gene: TRBV7-9
len: 13

CDR3nt: TGTGCCAGCAGCTTAACCCAGGAAAGACTGTTTTTT
CDR3aa: CASSLTQERLFF
abundance: many
j_gene: TRBJ1-4
d_gene: NA
v_gene: TRBV7-9
len: 12

CDR3nt: TGTGCCACCAGAACCTCGGGGTACTTC
CDR3aa: CATRTSGYF
abundance: NA
j_gene: TRBJ2-7
d_gene: NA
v_gene: TRBV24-1
len: 9

CDR3nt: TGCGCCAGCAGAGGGGGGCACACCATATATTTT
CDR3aa: CASRGGHTIYF
abundance: NA
j_gene: TRBJ1-3
d_gene: NA
v_gene: TRBV10-2
len: 11

CDR3nt: TGTGCCACCAGCACCCGCGATACCCGCACAGGGCTCCCTGGTTGGGCCAACGTCCTGACTTTC
CDR3aa: CATSTRDTRTGLPGWANVLTF
abundance: NA
j_gene: TRBJ2-6
d_gene: NA
v_gene: TRBV15
len: 21

CDR3nt: TGTGCCAGCAGCTTGACAGGGGAGGGAAACACCATATATTTT
CDR3aa: CASSLTGEGNTIYF
abundance: many
j_gene: TRBJ1-3
d_gene: TRBD1
v_gene: TRBV7-2
len: 14

CDR3nt: TGTGCCAGCAGCCCAGAAGGGACAGGACACACCGGGGAGCTGTTTTTT
CDR3aa: CASSPEGTGHTGELFF
abundance: NA
j_gene: TRBJ2-2
d_gene: TRBD1
v_gene: TRBV11-1
len: 16

CDR3nt: TGTGCCAGCAGTGGCCTGGACAGGGGGATCACCATATATTTT
CDR3aa: CASSGLDRGITIYF
abundance: NA
j_gene: TRBJ1-3
d_gene: TRBD1
v_gene: TRBV28
len: 14

CDR3nt: TGTGCCAGCAGTGAAACAGGGGTGTTGGGATCCGGGGAGCTGTTTTTT
CDR3aa: CASSETGVLGSGELFF
abundance: NA
j_gene: TRBJ2-2
d_gene: TRBD1
v_gene: TRBV6-1
len: 16

CDR3nt: TGTGCCTCCCGGACCGGGACAACCTACAATGAGCAGTTCTTC
CDR3aa: CASRTGTTYNEQFF
abundance: NA
j_gene: TRBJ2-1
d_gene: NA
v_gene: TRBV10-3
len: 14

CDR3nt: TGTGCCAGCAGTCCCCGGAGGGGTGGGTCACCCCTCCACTTT
CDR3aa: CASSPRRGGSPLHF
abundance: NA
j_gene: TRBJ1-6
d_gene: NA
v_gene: TRBV6-1
len: 14

CDR3nt: TGTGCCACCAGCAGGGCATCTGGGGCCAACGTCCTGACTTTC
CDR3aa: CATSRASGANVLTF
abundance: many
j_gene: TRBJ2-6
d_gene: NA
v_gene: TRBV15
len: 14

CDR3nt: TGTGCCAGCAGCCTCCGGGACAGTTCCTACGAGCAGTACTTC
CDR3aa: CASSLRDSSYEQYF
abundance: few
j_gene: TRBJ2-7
d_gene: TRBD1
v_gene: TRBV2
len: 14

CDR3nt: TGTGCCAGCAGTTTGCGGGGAAAACAAGAGACCCAGTACTTC
CDR3aa: CASSLRGKQETQYF
abundance: NA
j_gene: TRBJ2-5
d_gene: NA
v_gene: TRBV12-3/TRBV12-4
len: 14

CDR3nt: TGTGCCAGCACCCCTGGAGTATCGGGAGGTTATAATTCACCCCTCCACTTT
CDR3aa: CASTPGVSGGYNSPLHF
abundance: NA
j_gene: TRBJ1-6
d_gene: NA
v_gene: TRBV11-1
len: 17

CDR3nt: TGTGCCAGCAGCCCTGTTATGGAGAGCTACGAGCAGTACTTC
CDR3aa: CASSPVMESYEQYF
abundance: many
j_gene: TRBJ2-7
d_gene: NA
v_gene: TRBV9
len: 14

CDR3nt: TGTGCCAGCAAACCAAACAGGGACACTGAAGCTTTCTTT
CDR3aa: CASKPNRDTEAFF
abundance: NA
j_gene: TRBJ1-1
d_gene: NA
v_gene: TRBV19
len: 13

CDR3nt: TGTGCCCTTAGGACAGGCTTGAATTCACCCCTCCACTTT
CDR3aa: CALRTGLNSPLHF
abundance: NA
j_gene: TRBJ1-6
d_gene: TRBD1
v_gene: TRBV10-3
len: 13

CDR3nt: TGTGCCAGCAGCGAACCTAGCGGAAGCACAGATACGCAGTATTTT
CDR3aa: CASSEPSGSTDTQYF
abundance: many
j_gene: TRBJ2-3
d_gene: TRBD2
v_gene: TRBV9
len: 15

CDR3nt: TGTGCCAGCAGCGCGGGAGGGTTATCAGGCACAGATACGCAGTATTTT
CDR3aa: CASSAGGLSGTDTQYF
abundance: NA
j_gene: TRBJ2-3
d_gene: TRBD2
v_gene: TRBV2
len: 16

CDR3nt: TGTGCCAGCAGCTTAGCGGCAGGAAAAGGCGTTACTGAAGCTTTCTTT
CDR3aa: CASSLAAGKGVTEAFF
abundance: NA
j_gene: TRBJ1-1
d_gene: NA
v_gene: TRBV7-8
len: 16

CDR3nt: TGTGCCAGCAGCCGGGGACTAGCGGACTACGAGCAGTACTTC
CDR3aa: CASSRGLADYEQYF
abundance: NA
j_gene: TRBJ2-7
d_gene: TRBD2
v_gene: TRBV11-3
len: 14

CDR3nt: TGTGCCAGCCGGGACAGTTCTAACTATGGCTACACCTTC
CDR3aa: CASRDSSNYGYTF
abundance: few
j_gene: TRBJ1-2
d_gene: TRBD1
v_gene: TRBV6-2/TRBV6-3
len: 13

CDR3nt: TGTGCCATCAGTACTAGCGGTAACAATGAGCAGTTCTTC
CDR3aa: CAISTSGNNEQFF
abundance: few
j_gene: TRBJ2-1
d_gene: TRBD2
v_gene: TRBV10-3
len: 13

CDR3nt: TGTGCCACCACGGGCGGACAGGGAGGATTCGATACGCAGTATTTT
CDR3aa: CATTGGQGGFDTQYF
abundance: NA
j_gene: TRBJ2-3
d_gene: TRBD1
v_gene: TRBV28
len: 15

CDR3nt: TGTGCCAGTAGTATAGATCTTTTTGGGCCAGTCGACCCGGAGACCCAGTACTTC
CDR3aa: CASSIDLFGPVDPETQYF
abundance: many
j_gene: TRBJ2-5
d_gene: NA
v_gene: TRBV19
len: 18

CDR3nt: TGTGCCAGCCGCAGACCCCCGTATGGCTACACCTTC
CDR3aa: CASRRPPYGYTF
abundance: NA
j_gene: TRBJ1-2
d_gene: NA
v_gene: TRBV7-9
len: 12

CDR3nt: TGCAGTGCTAGTGAGGGACAGAGGATCTATGGCTACACCTTC
CDR3aa: CSASEGQRIYGYTF
abundance: NA
j_gene: TRBJ1-2
d_gene: TRBD1
v_gene: TRBV20-1
len: 14

CDR3nt: TGCAGTGCTAGGAAGGGACAGGGAAGACCCTACGAGCAGTACTTC
CDR3aa: CSARKGQGRPYEQYF
abundance: NA
j_gene: TRBJ2-7
d_gene: TRBD1
v_gene: TRBV20-1
len: 15

CDR3nt: TGCAGTGCTAGTCCGGGACAGGGCCACGAGCAGTACTTC
CDR3aa: CSASPGQGHEQYF
abundance: NA
j_gene: TRBJ2-7
d_gene: TRBD1
v_gene: TRBV20-1
len: 13

CDR3nt: TGTGCCACCAGGACCAGCGCTAACTATGGCTACACCTTC
CDR3aa: CATRTSANYGYTF
abundance: NA
j_gene: TRBJ1-2
d_gene: NA
v_gene: TRBV24-1
len: 13

CDR3nt: TGCAGCGTTGTCTCGGGGGTTGGAAACACCATATATTTT
CDR3aa: CSVVSGVGNTIYF
abundance: NA
j_gene: TRBJ1-3
d_gene: NA
v_gene: TRBV29-1
len: 13

CDR3nt: TGTGCCAGCAGCGTAGTTTCGACCAGGGACAATGAGCAGTTCTTC
CDR3aa: CASSVVSTRDNEQFF
abundance: many
j_gene: TRBJ2-1
d_gene: NA
v_gene: TRBV9
len: 15

CDR3nt: TGTGCCAGCAGCTTGGCAGGGCGCACTGAAGCTTTCTTT
CDR3aa: CASSLAGRTEAFF
abundance: many
j_gene: TRBJ1-1
d_gene: NA
v_gene: TRBV5-4
len: 13

CDR3nt: TGTGCCAGCAGTGCCGGGACAGGGTATCTTCTTGAGCAGTTCTTC
CDR3aa: CASSAGTGYLLEQFF
abundance: few
j_gene: TRBJ2-1
d_gene: TRBD1
v_gene: TRBV28
len: 15

CDR3nt: TGTGCCAGCAGCTGGTCGGGACAGGGTGGGGAGACCCAGTACTTC
CDR3aa: CASSWSGQGGETQYF
abundance: many
j_gene: TRBJ2-5
d_gene: TRBD1
v_gene: TRBV7-3
len: 15

CDR3nt: TGTGCCAGCAGTTACTCGCAGGGAGGGGGCTACAAAAATGAGCAGTTCTTC
CDR3aa: CASSYSQGGGYKNEQFF
abundance: NA
j_gene: TRBJ2-1
d_gene: NA
v_gene: TRBV6-5
len: 17

CDR3nt: TGCAGTGCTAGGACACCGGGACAGGCAGTTAACTATGGCTACACCTTC
CDR3aa: CSARTPGQAVNYGYTF
abundance: NA
j_gene: TRBJ1-2
d_gene: TRBD1
v_gene: TRBV20-1
len: 16

CDR3nt: TGTGCCAGCAGCCAAGATAGGTCCCTAGGAGATACGCAGTATTTT
CDR3aa: CASSQDRSLGDTQYF
abundance: once
j_gene: TRBJ2-3
d_gene: NA
v_gene: TRBV4-2
len: 15

CDR3nt: TGTGCCAGCAGCTTAACAGAAATAAATCAGCCCCAGCATTTT
CDR3aa: CASSLTEINQPQHF
abundance: many
j_gene: TRBJ1-5
d_gene: NA
v_gene: TRBV7-8
len: 14

CDR3nt: TGTGCCAGCAGCATTGCTGGCGGGATAAGCTACGAGCAGTACTTC
CDR3aa: CASSIAGGISYEQYF
abundance: many
j_gene: TRBJ2-7
d_gene: NA
v_gene: TRBV7-9
len: 15

CDR3nt: TGTGCCACCAGCCTCGGGGGCCCCGCGGAGCAGTACTTC
CDR3aa: CATSLGGPAEQYF
abundance: NA
j_gene: TRBJ2-7
d_gene: NA
v_gene: TRBV24-1
len: 13

CDR3nt: TGTGCCAGCAGTGAAATCGACAGGGGCCTCCACGAGCAGTACTTC
CDR3aa: CASSEIDRGLHEQYF
abundance: NA
j_gene: TRBJ2-7
d_gene: TRBD1
v_gene: TRBV2
len: 15

CDR3nt: TGTGCCTGGAATAAGGATAGTAGCAATCAGCCCCAGCATTTT
CDR3aa: CAWNKDSSNQPQHF
abundance: NA
j_gene: TRBJ1-5
d_gene: NA
v_gene: TRBV30
len: 14

CDR3nt: TGCGCCAGCAGCCAAGGGACAGGGGGGCACAATGAGCAGTTCTTC
CDR3aa: CASSQGTGGHNEQFF
abundance: many
j_gene: TRBJ2-1
d_gene: TRBD1
v_gene: TRBV5-1
len: 15

CDR3nt: TGTGCCAGCAGTGAATCGTGGGGAGCCTCCGAGCAGTACTTC
CDR3aa: CASSESWGASEQYF
abundance: many
j_gene: TRBJ2-7
d_gene: NA
v_gene: TRBV6-1
len: 14

CDR3nt: TGCAGCGTTGAAGATGGGCGTGCCGTTGGGTATTTT
CDR3aa: CSVEDGRAVGYF
abundance: many
j_gene: TRBJ1-3
d_gene: NA
v_gene: TRBV29-1
len: 12

CDR3nt: TGTGCCAGTAATGGGGACTACGCTAATGAGCAGTTCTTC
CDR3aa: CASNGDYANEQFF
abundance: NA
j_gene: TRBJ2-1
d_gene: TRBD2
v_gene: TRBV19
len: 13

CDR3nt: TGCGCCAGCAGCGTAGCAGGCGAGCAGTACTTC
CDR3aa: CASSVAGEQYF
abundance: few
j_gene: TRBJ2-7
d_gene: NA
v_gene: TRBV5-1
len: 11

CDR3nt: TGTGCCAGCAGCTTAACGGCAGGGGGCGCAGGCTATGGCTACACCTTC
CDR3aa: CASSLTAGGAGYGYTF
abundance: many
j_gene: TRBJ1-2
d_gene: TRBD1
v_gene: TRBV7-8
len: 16

CDR3nt: TGCACCTTCTTAGACAGGCTTAACTATGGCTACACCTTC
CDR3aa: CTFLDRLNYGYTF
abundance: NA
j_gene: TRBJ1-2
d_gene: NA
v_gene: TRBV20-1
len: 13

CDR3nt: TGCAGTGCTAGACTGGGACAGGGGTTTTCACCCCTCCACTTT
CDR3aa: CSARLGQGFSPLHF
abundance: many
j_gene: TRBJ1-6
d_gene: TRBD1
v_gene: TRBV20-1
len: 14

CDR3nt: TGTGCCAGCAGCCAAGACCGAACTAGCGGGGGCACAGATACGCAGTATTTT
CDR3aa: CASSQDRTSGGTDTQYF
abundance: NA
j_gene: TRBJ2-3
d_gene: TRBD2
v_gene: TRBV11-3
len: 17

CDR3nt: TGTGCCAGCCTTCAGACAGGGATAAGCAATCAGCCCCAGCATTTT
CDR3aa: CASLQTGISNQPQHF
abundance: NA
j_gene: TRBJ1-5
d_gene: TRBD1
v_gene: TRBV25-1
len: 15

CDR3nt: TGCAGTGCTCAACGAATTACAGGGGGAACTACCTACGAGCAGTACTTC
CDR3aa: CSAQRITGGTTYEQYF
abundance: many
j_gene: TRBJ2-7
d_gene: TRBD1
v_gene: TRBV20-1
len: 16